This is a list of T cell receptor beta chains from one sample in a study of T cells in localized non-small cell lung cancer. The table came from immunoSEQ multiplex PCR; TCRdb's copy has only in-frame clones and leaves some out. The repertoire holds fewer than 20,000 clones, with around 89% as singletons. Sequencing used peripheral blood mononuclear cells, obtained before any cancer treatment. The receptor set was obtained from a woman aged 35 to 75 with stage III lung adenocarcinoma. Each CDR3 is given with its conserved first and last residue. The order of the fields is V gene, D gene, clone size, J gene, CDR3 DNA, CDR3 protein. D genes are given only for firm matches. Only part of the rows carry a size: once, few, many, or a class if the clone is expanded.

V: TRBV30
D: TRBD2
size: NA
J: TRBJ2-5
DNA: TGTGCCTGGAGTGTAACGGGGGGGGACTCAGAGACCCAGTACTTC
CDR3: CAWSVTGGDSETQYF

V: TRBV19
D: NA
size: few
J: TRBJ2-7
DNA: TGTGCCAGTAGTATTGGGATGGGTTTCGAGCAGTACTTC
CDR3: CASSIGMGFEQYF

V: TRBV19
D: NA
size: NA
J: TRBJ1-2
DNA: TGTGCCAGTAGGACGGAGGCGGGGGCGCAGAATGGCTACACCTTC
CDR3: CASRTEAGAQNGYTF

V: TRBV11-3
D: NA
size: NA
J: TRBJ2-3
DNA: TGTGCCAGCAGCTTGCCTAGCACTAGCACAGATACGCAGTATTTT
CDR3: CASSLPSTSTDTQYF

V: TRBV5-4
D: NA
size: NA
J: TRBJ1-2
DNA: TGTGCCAGCAGCTTGTGGGGTGGAGCGGGGGGCTACACCTTC
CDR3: CASSLWGGAGGYTF

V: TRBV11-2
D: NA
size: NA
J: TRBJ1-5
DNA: TGTGCCAGCAGCTTAGGAAGGAACAATCAGCCCCAGCATTTT
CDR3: CASSLGRNNQPQHF

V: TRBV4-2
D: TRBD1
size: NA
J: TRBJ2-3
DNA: TGTGCCAGCAGCCAAGCTGACAGGGTAACAGATACGCAGTATTTT
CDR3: CASSQADRVTDTQYF

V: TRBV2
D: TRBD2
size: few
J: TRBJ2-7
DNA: TGTGCCACCGGGGCGGGAGAGAGGTACGAGCAGTACTTC
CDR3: CATGAGERYEQYF

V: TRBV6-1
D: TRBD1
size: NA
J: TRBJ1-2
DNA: TGTGCCAACTACTTTCCGGGACAGGGGGCGAGGGGCTACACCTTC
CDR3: CANYFPGQGARGYTF

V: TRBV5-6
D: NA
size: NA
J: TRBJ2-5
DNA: TGTGCCAGCAGCTTCGGTAGTCGAGAGACCCAGTACTTC
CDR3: CASSFGSRETQYF

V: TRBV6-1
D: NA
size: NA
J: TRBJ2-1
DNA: TGTGCCAGCAGTCGCACACCCGAGCAGTTCTTC
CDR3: CASSRTPEQFF

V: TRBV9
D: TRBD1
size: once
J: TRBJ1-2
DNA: TGTGCCAGCAGCCGACAGGGGGGTAACTATGGCTACACCTTC
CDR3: CASSRQGGNYGYTF

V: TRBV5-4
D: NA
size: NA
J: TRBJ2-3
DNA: TGTGCCAGCAGACACCTAGGCGGGACAACGACACTTACGCAGTATTTT
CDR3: CASRHLGGTTTLTQYF

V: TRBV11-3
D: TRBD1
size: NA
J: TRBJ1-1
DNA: TGTGCCAGCAGCTTTCCGGGACAGATGAACACTGAAGCTTTCTTT
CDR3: CASSFPGQMNTEAFF

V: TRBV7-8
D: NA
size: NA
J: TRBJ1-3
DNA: TGTGCCAGCAGCTTAGGAGGGTCCGGAAACACCATATATTTT
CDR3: CASSLGGSGNTIYF

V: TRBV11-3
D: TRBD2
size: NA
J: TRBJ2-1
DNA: TGTGCCAGCAGCTTAGATAAGGCGGGAGCGTACGATGAGCAGTTCTTC
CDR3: CASSLDKAGAYDEQFF

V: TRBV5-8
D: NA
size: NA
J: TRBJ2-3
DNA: TGTGCCAGCAGCTTGGTAGGGGCACCAACAGATACGCAGTATTTT
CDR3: CASSLVGAPTDTQYF

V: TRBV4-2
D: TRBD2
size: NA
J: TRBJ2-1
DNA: TGTGCCAGCAGCCAGACGACTAGCGGGGGGCTTAGCTCCTACAATGAGCAGTTCTTC
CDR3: CASSQTTSGGLSSYNEQFF

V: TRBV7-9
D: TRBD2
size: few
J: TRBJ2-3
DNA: TGTGCCAGCAGCTTAGTAGCGGGGGGCACAGATACGCAGTATTTT
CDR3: CASSLVAGGTDTQYF

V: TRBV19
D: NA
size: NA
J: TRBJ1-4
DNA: TGTGCCAGTAGTACCCCCGGTGGACAGCCGAATGAAAAACTGTTTTTT
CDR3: CASSTPGGQPNEKLFF

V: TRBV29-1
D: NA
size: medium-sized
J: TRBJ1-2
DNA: TGCAGCGTTGTAACACTACAGGGTGGCTACACCTTC
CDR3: CSVVTLQGGYTF

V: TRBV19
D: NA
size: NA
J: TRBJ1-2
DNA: TGTGCCAGTAGTGACTACCGCGTCTATGGCTACACCTTC
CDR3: CASSDYRVYGYTF

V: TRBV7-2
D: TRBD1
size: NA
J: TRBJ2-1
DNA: TGTGCCAGCAGCCACGTGAGGGACAGCATTTACAATGAGCAGTTCTTC
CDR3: CASSHVRDSIYNEQFF

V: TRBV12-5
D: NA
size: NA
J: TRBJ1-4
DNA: TGTGCTAGTGGTTTGGGGGACCCAACTAATGAAAAACTGTTTTTT
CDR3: CASGLGDPTNEKLFF

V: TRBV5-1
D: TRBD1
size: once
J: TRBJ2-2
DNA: TGCGCCAGCAGCTTAGAGACAGGGGGCACCGGGGAGCTGTTTTTT
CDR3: CASSLETGGTGELFF

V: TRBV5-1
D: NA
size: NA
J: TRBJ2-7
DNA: TGCGCCAGCAGCTTGGCCCTAGAGAAGGGCTACGAGCAGTACTTC
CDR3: CASSLALEKGYEQYF

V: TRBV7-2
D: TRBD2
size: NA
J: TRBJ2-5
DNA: TGTGCCAGCAGCCCTAGCGGGAGGGCCCGGCAAGAGACCCAGTACTTC
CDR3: CASSPSGRARQETQYF

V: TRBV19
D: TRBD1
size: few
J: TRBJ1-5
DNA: TGTGCCAGTAGCCCATCCGGGACAGGGAATCAGCCCCAGCATTTT
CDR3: CASSPSGTGNQPQHF

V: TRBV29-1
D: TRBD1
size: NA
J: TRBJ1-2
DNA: TGCAGCGCTGACAGGGGGAATGGCTACACCTTC
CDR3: CSADRGNGYTF

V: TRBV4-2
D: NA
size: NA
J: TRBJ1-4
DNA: TGTGCCAGCAGCCAAGATCCGGACAGAACAAATGAAAAACTGTTTTTT
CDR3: CASSQDPDRTNEKLFF

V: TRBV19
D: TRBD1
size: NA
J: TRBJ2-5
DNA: TGTGCCAGCACGACAGGGGGGGTCAAGAGAACCCAGTACTTC
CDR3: CASTTGGVKRTQYF

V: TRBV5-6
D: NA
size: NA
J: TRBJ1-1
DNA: TGTGCCAGCAGACCCGGGTACGGCACTGAAGCTTTCTTT
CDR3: CASRPGYGTEAFF

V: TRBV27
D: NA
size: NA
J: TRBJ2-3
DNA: TGTGCCAGCAGTTCTATCACAGATACGCAGTATTTT
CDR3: CASSSITDTQYF

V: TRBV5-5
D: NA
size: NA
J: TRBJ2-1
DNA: TGTGCCAGCAGCCTGAACAATGAGCAGTTCTTC
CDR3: CASSLNNEQFF

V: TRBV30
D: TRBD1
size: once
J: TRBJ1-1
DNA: TGTGCCTGGACCCTCAGGGGGGGGACTGAAGCTTTCTTT
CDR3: CAWTLRGGTEAFF

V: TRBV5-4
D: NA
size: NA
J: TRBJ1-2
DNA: TGTGCCAGCAGCTTTGGGGGCAGGGTAGGGGATGGCTACACCTTC
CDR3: CASSFGGRVGDGYTF

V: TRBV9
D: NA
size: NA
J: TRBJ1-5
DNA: TGTGCCAGCAGCTCAGGACAGAGCAATCAGCCCCAGCATTTT
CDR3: CASSSGQSNQPQHF

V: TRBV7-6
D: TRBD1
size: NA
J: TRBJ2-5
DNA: TGTGCCAGCAGCCAAGGACAGGGCAGGGAGGAGACCCAGTACTTC
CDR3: CASSQGQGREETQYF

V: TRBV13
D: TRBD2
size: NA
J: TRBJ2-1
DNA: TGTGCCAGCAGCTTGTCTAGCGGGAGTTATTCCTACAATGAGCAGTTCTTC
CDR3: CASSLSSGSYSYNEQFF

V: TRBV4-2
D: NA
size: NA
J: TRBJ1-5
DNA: TGTGCCAGCAGCCAAGAGAAAGGGCAGCCCCAGCATTTT
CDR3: CASSQEKGQPQHF

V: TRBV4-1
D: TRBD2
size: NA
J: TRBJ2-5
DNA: TGCGCCAGCAGCCCCGGTCGGGGGACTAGCGGGGTTGGGGAGACCCAGTACTTC
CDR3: CASSPGRGTSGVGETQYF

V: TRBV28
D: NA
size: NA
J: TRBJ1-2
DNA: TGTGCCAGCTCAAAGAGCAGCCGGCAGGAGGGCTATGGCTACACCTTC
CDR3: CASSKSSRQEGYGYTF

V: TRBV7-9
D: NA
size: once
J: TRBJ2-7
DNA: TGTGCCAGCAGCTTCGGGGACGAGCAGTACTTC
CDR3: CASSFGDEQYF

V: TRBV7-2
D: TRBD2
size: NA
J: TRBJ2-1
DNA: TGTGCCAGCAGCTTAATAGCGGGGGGACAATACAATGAGCAGTTCTTC
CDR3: CASSLIAGGQYNEQFF

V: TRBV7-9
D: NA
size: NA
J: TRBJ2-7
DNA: TGTGCCAGCAGCTTATTGGACAGTCTCCACGAGCAGTACTTC
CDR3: CASSLLDSLHEQYF

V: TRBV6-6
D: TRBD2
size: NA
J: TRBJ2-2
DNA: TGTGCCAGCAGTCCCAGCGGGGGCTACACCGGGGAGCTGTTTTTT
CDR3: CASSPSGGYTGELFF

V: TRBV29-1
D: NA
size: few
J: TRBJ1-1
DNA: TGCAGCCCAGACGGAAAGAACACTGAAGCTTTCTTT
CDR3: CSPDGKNTEAFF

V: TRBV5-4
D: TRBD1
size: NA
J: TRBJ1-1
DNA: TGTGCCAGCAGCCCGGGGACAGGGGGCACTGAAGCTTTCTTT
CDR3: CASSPGTGGTEAFF

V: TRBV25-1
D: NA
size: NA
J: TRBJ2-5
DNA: TGTGCCAGCAGTGAATGGCAGGGGAGGGGACAAGAGACCCAGTACTTC
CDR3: CASSEWQGRGQETQYF

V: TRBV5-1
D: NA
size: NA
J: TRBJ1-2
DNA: TGCGCCAGCAGCCCGGGGCGAGGGCTGGAAGGCTACACCTTC
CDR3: CASSPGRGLEGYTF

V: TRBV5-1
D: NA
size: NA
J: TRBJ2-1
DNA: TGCGCCAGCAGTTGGGCTGGACAGTACAATGAGCAGTTCTTC
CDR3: CASSWAGQYNEQFF

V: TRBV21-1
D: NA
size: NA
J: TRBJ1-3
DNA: TGTGCCAGCAGCAAAAACGGGACCGGCGCCAGCCTCTTTGGAAACACCATATATTTT
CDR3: CASSKNGTGASLFGNTIYF

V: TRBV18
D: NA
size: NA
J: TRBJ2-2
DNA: TGTGCCAGCTCACCCCAGGGAACGGACACCGGGGAGCTGTTTTTT
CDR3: CASSPQGTDTGELFF

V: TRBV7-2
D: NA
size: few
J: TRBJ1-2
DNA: TGTGCCAGCAGCTCCCAGGTGGACTATGGCTACACCTTC
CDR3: CASSSQVDYGYTF